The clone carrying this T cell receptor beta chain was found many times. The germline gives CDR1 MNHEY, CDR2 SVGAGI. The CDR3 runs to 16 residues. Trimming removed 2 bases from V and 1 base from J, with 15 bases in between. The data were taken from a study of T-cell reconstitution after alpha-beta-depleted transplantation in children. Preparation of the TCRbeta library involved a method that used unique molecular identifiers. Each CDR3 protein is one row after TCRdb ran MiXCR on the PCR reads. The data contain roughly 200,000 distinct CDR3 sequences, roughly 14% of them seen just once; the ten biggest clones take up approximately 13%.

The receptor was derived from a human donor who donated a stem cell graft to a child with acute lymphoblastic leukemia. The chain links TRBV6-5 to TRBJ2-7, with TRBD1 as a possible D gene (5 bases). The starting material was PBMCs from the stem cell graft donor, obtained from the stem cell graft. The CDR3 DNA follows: TGTGCCAGCAGTTACGATGGCAGGGTAAAGTCCTACGAGCAGTACTTC. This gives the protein CASSYDGRVKSYEQYF.